This T cell receptor (beta chain) originates from a study of response to subunit inactivated influenza vaccine. This CDR3 has 12 residues. V was clipped by 1 base and J by 3 bases, with 4 bases between them. Germline V gives CDR1 LGHDT, CDR2 YNNKEL (reference sequence). TCRdb called the RT-PCR reads again in MiXCR, with one record for every CDR3 protein. Of 300,000 to 350,000 distinct CDR3 sequences detected, roughly a fifth appear once; the ten largest clones hold more than 8.5%. This clonotype was counted between two and nine times. The antigen is not known. Study-wide results and limits: It was suggested by the authors that few new T cells are recruited by each seasonal influenza vaccination.

The TCR was taken from a man aged 45-69 years who received an inactivated influenza vaccine. The sample here was PBMCs from blood, taken less than 22 months after vaccination. The genes are TRBV3-1 and TRBJ2-7; no firm D call. The CDR3 loop is CASSQGGYEQYF. Here the CDR3 DNA reads TGTGCCAGCAGCCAAGGGGGCTACGAGCAGTACTTC.